A single sample is the source of the 8 T cell receptor beta chains below, sequenced in a study of CD8 T cells in Susac syndrome. Random-hexamer reverse transcription was applied to about 0.45 to 1 ug RNA. One entry per CDR3 protein results from TCRdb running MiXCR on the immunoSEQ multiplex PCR reads. The sample lists about 250,000 distinct CDR3 sequences; around 93% were seen once. Sequenced input: CD4+ T cells from PBMCs. The receptors come from a human donor with multiple sclerosis.

CDR3 in amino acids: CAISENSSGNTIYF. CDR3 sequence (DNA): TGTGCCATCAGTGAGAACAGCTCTGGAAACACCATATATTTT. The rearrangement uses TRBV10-3 and TRBJ1-3; D uncertain. V was pared by 2 bases and J by 0 bases, with 5 bases between. CDR1 is ENHRY and CDR2 is SYGVKD in the germline V gene. This CDR3 region has 14 residues.

The chain employs TRBV20-1 and TRBJ2-3, with 9 bases identical to TRBD1. The V and J ends lost 6 bases and 5 bases, in that order; junction bases with no gene match: 9. The germline CDR1 and CDR2 sequences are DFQATT and SNEGSKA (reference sequence). The CDR3 is made up of 14 amino acids. The CDR3 here is CSAPRTGERDTQYF. CDR3 DNA sequence: TGCAGTGCCCCTCGGACAGGGGAGAGAGATACGCAGTATTTT.

The chain couples TRBV18 to TRBJ1-6, with D maybe TRBD1 (6 bases). The germline V and J ends were trimmed by 3 bases and 2 bases, with 14 bases remaining between them. This CDR3 is built from 17 residues. Germline CDR1 is KGHSH and CDR2 is LQKENI. CDR3 protein: CASSPGLQGPYNSPLHF. In DNA form, the CDR3 reads TGTGCCAGCTCACCGGGTCTTCAGGGGCCCTATAATTCACCCCTCCACTTT.

The chain employs TRBV12-3 or TRBV12-4 and TRBJ2-7; D remains unclear. The V end was cut by 4 bases, the J end by 2 bases, with 9 bases between. The CDR3 is 13 amino acids. Here the CDR3 DNA reads TGTGCCAGCAGTTGGGCCGAAACCTACGAGCAGTACTTC. It is translated as CASSWAETYEQYF.

The rearrangement links TRBV9 to TRBJ1-2; D uncertain. V was trimmed by 4 bases and J by 8 bases, leaving 15 bases between them. Germline lookup yields CDR1 SGDLS and CDR2 YYNGEE. The CDR3 loop spans 13 amino acids. The CDR3 sequence is CASSPGSPGGYTF. Written as DNA, the CDR3 is TGTGCCAGCAGCCCCGGGAGCCCGGGAGGCTACACCTTC.

The chain employs TRBV12-3 or TRBV12-4 and TRBJ1-2; 7 positions match TRBD1. This CDR3 has 12 amino acids. The V gene end was trimmed by 5 bases and the J gene end by 13 bases; junction bases not matched to a gene: 10. The DNA for the CDR3 is TGTGCCAGCAGTCCCCGGAGGGGGCTCCTCACCTTC. Amino acids: CASSPRRGLLTF.

The chain combines TRBV11-3 with TRBJ1-2; D unresolved. CDR3 length: 13 residues. Germline V gives CDR1 SGHNT, CDR2 YENEEA. Trimming removed 3 bases at V and 4 bases at J, with 9 bases between. The CDR3 DNA sequence: TGTGCCAGCAGCTTTGCAGCAATCTATGGCTACACCTTC. This sequence encodes CASSFAAIYGYTF.

The rearrangement joins TRBV4-2 to TRBJ2-4; possibly TRBD2 for D (5 bases). Trimming pared 1 base from V and 6 bases from J, leaving 16 bases between. The CDR3 totals 16 residues. Looked up from germline, CDR1 is LGHNA and CDR2 is YNFKEQ. CDR3 nucleotides: TGTGCCAGCAGCCAAGTTGGACTTACCTCGGTAAACATTCAGTACTTC. Translation gives CASSQVGLTSVNIQYF.